This T cell receptor (beta chain) is from a study of shared clonotypes between healthy human individuals. Looking at the study overall: The people who gave samples were a couple of women and three men aged 18 to 49.

Donors, without exception, were Caucasian adults residing in Nashville, Tennessee. Division of CD4+ cells produced a CD45RA+ naive subset and a CD45RA-negative memory subset. Each replicate PCR on the sorted subsets used roughly 210 ng DNA (approximately 33,000 T cell genomes). The assay was immunoSEQ multiplex PCR, and TCRdb's table has in-frame clones only and misses some. Of about 2.4 million clones detected, 93% appear once; the ten largest clones hold approximately 0.36%. The TCR comes from a man younger than 35 in good health. Some clones in this sample may be carry-over from other donors' samples. The sample was naive CD4+ T cells from PBMCs. Indicated subset: CD45RA+ positively selected.

The CDR3 is CASSGTSGRRSTDTQYF. As DNA, the CDR3 is TGTGCCAGCAGCGGGACTAGCGGGAGGCGTAGCACAGATACGCAGTATTTT. The chain employs TRBV9 and TRBJ2-3; 14 nucleotides align to TRBD2. Germline values: CDR1 SGDLS, CDR2 YYNGEE. The V and J ends lost 3 bases and 0 bases, in that order; junction bases with no gene match: 3. There are 17 residues in the CDR3.